This TCR beta chain originates from a study of cytomegalovirus exposure and HLA in healthy donors. Study-level findings and limits: One later analysis reportedly identified an Asian-associated ancestry cluster that showed fewer N-insertions than the roughly 640-donor mean. A cluster of highly shared sequence variants was likely a sequencing artifact.

Healthy donors of bone marrow made up the group. This CDR3 is built from 14 residues. Germline V gene lookup returns CDR1 MNHNY and CDR2 SVGAGI (reference sequence). After removal of 7 bases from V and 0 bases from J, the junction contained 4 bases not matched to a gene. 60 Vbeta and 13 Jbeta primers were used in PCR. Assay used: immunoSEQ multiplex PCR; TCRdb lists only in-frame clones, some missing. The sample has about 200,000 clones, 81% seen once. As for this clone: Its specificity is not known.

This receptor was taken from a man aged 35-49 years in good health and CMV-seropositive. The rearrangement joins TRBV6-6 to TRBJ2-3, with 7 nucleotides matching TRBD2. Material for sequencing was PBMCs. The CDR3 reads CASKPGGSTDTQYF. CDR3 coding DNA: TGTGCCAGCAAACCGGGAGGTAGCACAGATACGCAGTATTTT.